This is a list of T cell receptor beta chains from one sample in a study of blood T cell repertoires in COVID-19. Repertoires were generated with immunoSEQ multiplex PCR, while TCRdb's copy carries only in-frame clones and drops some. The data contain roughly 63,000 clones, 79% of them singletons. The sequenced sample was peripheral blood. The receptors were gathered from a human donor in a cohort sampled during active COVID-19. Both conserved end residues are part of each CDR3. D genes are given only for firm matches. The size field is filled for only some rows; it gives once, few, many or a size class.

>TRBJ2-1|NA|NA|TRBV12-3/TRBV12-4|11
TGTGCCAGCAGTTCCCTACATGAGCAGTTCTTC
CASSSLHEQFF
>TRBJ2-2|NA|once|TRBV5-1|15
TGCGCCAGCAGCTTGGCGAGGACGAACACCGGGGAGCTGTTTTTT
CASSLARTNTGELFF
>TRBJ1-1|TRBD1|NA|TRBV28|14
TGTGCCATCGTCCCGGGACAGGGCGACACTGAAGCTTTCTTT
CAIVPGQGDTEAFF
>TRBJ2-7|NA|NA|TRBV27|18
TGTGCCAGCAGTTCGGTAGCGTGGAGAGACCCTAACCACTACGAGCAGTACTTC
CASSSVAWRDPNHYEQYF
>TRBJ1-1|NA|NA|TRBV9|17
TGTGCCAGCAGCGTAGGAATGGGGGGACGGAAGAACACTGAAGCTTTCTTT
CASSVGMGGRKNTEAFF
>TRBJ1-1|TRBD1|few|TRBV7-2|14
TGTGCCAGCAGCTTCATGACAGGGGCACGTGAAGCTTTCTTT
CASSFMTGAREAFF
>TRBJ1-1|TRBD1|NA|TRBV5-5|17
TGTGCCAGCAGCAGGGGGGACAGGGCAGAAGTGAACACTGAAGCTTTCTTT
CASSRGDRAEVNTEAFF
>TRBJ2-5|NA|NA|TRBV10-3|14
TGTGCCATCAGTGACCGGCAGGGCGGAGAGACCCAGTACTTC
CAISDRQGGETQYF
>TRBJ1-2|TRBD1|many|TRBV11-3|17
TGTGCCAGCAGCCAAACAGGGGGTAGGGGTGTGGGCTATGGCTACACCTTC
CASSQTGGRGVGYGYTF
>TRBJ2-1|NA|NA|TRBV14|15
TGTGCCAGCAGCCAAGGGGCCCGGGGGAGTGCTGAGCAGTTCTTC
CASSQGARGSAEQFF
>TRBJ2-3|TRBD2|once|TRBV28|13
TGTGCCAGCAGTATTTTAGCGGGAGATACGCAGTATTTT
CASSILAGDTQYF
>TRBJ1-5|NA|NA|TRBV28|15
TGTGCCAGCAGTTTGCCAGGGCCGAGCAATCAGCCCCAGCATTTT
CASSLPGPSNQPQHF
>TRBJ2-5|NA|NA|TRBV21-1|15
TGTGCCAGCAGCAAAGAAACCGGGACTGAAGAGACCCAGTACTTC
CASSKETGTEETQYF
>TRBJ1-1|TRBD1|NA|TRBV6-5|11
TGTGCCAGCAGCCCGGGACAGGGGGCTTTCTTT
CASSPGQGAFF
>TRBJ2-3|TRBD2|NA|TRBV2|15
TGTGCCAGCAGTGATGTGGGACTAGCGGGAGATACGCAGTATTTT
CASSDVGLAGDTQYF
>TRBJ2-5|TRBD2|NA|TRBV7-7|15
TGTGCCAGCAGCTTAGGAGGGAGGGAGTACGAGACCCAGTACTTC
CASSLGGREYETQYF
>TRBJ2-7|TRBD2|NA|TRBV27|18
TGTGCCAGCAGTCCTGGGACTAGCCGGGCTCTTAGCTCCTACGAGCAGTACTTC
CASSPGTSRALSSYEQYF
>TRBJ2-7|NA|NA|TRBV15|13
TGTGCCACCAGCAGAGACCTCCCGTACGAGCAGTACTTC
CATSRDLPYEQYF
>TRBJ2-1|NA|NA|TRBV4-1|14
TGCGCCAGCAGCCCGGGAGCCTCCTACAATGAGCAGTTCTTC
CASSPGASYNEQFF
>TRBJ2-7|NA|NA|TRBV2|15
TGTGCCAGCAGTGAGGTGCAGTGGAGCTCCTACGAGCAGTACTTC
CASSEVQWSSYEQYF
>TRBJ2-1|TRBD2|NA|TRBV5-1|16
TGCGCCAGCAGCTTATGGACTAGCGGGAGAGGTAATGAGCAGTTCTTC
CASSLWTSGRGNEQFF
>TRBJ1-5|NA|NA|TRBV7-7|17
TGTGCTAGCAGCGTGGGGGGGCAGTCATTTAGCAATCAGCCCCAGCATTTT
CASSVGGQSFSNQPQHF